Detailed here is one T cell receptor beta chain. Its antigen is unknown. The data were taken from a study of shared clonotypes between healthy human individuals. Study findings and constraints: Clonotype sharing among donors, it was expected, would be affected by sequencing depth.

Naive CD8 cells lacked CD45RO, underwent positive selection for CCR7 and left out terminally differentiated effector memory CD45RA+ cells. Libraries were prepared by immunoSEQ multiplex PCR; TCRdb keeps only in-frame clonotypes and omits some of them. The table includes around 600,000 clones, approximately 95% detected once. This clonotype was sampled from a woman younger than 45 in good health. Source material: naive CD8+ T cells sorted from blood.

The CDR3 loop is CASGSGLAGGPHYEQYF. Here the CDR3 DNA reads TGTGCCAGCGGCTCGGGACTAGCGGGAGGGCCCCACTACGAGCAGTACTTC. This chain connects TRBV27 to TRBJ2-7; TRBD2 matches 16 bases. The V gene's germline CDR1 is MNHEY and CDR2 SMNVEV (reference sequence). V lost 8 bases to trimming and J lost 3 bases; unmatched junction nucleotides: 10. The CDR3 is made up of 17 amino acids.